Each of the 28 T cell receptor beta chains below was sequenced from the same sample in a study of blood T cells in healthy people across ages. A J-beta primer mix and a sample-barcoded 5' primer were used in a second PCR of roughly 6 to 11 cycles. MiXCR, applied by TCRdb to the 5' RACE reads, yields one record per CDR3 protein. The sample has over 1,500,000 distinct CDR3 sequences; around half are singletons. Sequenced sample: blood. The receptors were gathered from a woman aged 40 to 55 in good health.

In its sample, this clonotype was seen a few times. The genes are TRBV7-2 and TRBJ2-1; D is undetermined. The CDR3 totals 14 residues. V shed 1 base and J shed 6 bases, with 10 bases lying between them. The germline gives CDR1 SGHTA, CDR2 FQGNSA. DNA for the CDR3: TGTGCCAGCAGCTTAGATATGGCTCGCAATGAGCAGTTCTTC. It yields the protein CASSLDMARNEQFF.

V is TRBV6-1 and J is TRBJ2-1, with D possibly matching TRBD2 (6 bases). The CDR3 is 15 residues long. Trimming took off 8 bases at V and 3 bases at J, with 17 bases between the two ends. CDR1 and CDR2 (germline): MNHNS, SASEGT. CDR3: CASFKGREIYNEQFF. The CDR3 bases are TGTGCCAGCTTCAAAGGGCGGGAAATCTACAATGAGCAGTTCTTC.

The chain couples TRBV7-2 to TRBJ2-5, with 12 bases matching TRBD1. V lost 0 bases to trimming and J lost 5 bases; unmatched junction nucleotides: 4. CDR1 SGHTA and CDR2 FQGNSA come from the germline V gene. This CDR3 contains 16 residues. The CDR3: CASSLAGTGGGETQYF. As DNA, the CDR3 is TGTGCCAGCAGCTTAGCCGGGACAGGGGGCGGGGAGACCCAGTACTTC.

There are a few counts of this clonotype. This chain connects TRBV29-1 to TRBJ2-5; D may be TRBD2 (6 bases). Trimming removed 6 bases from V and 3 bases from J, with 11 bases in between. Germline values: CDR1 SQVTM, CDR2 ANQGSEA. The CDR3 contains 12 residues. The CDR3 here is CSVVPGEETQYF. The CDR3 DNA reads as TGCAGCGTGGTTCCGGGAGAAGAGACCCAGTACTTC.

As for this clonotype: At one boundary the junction diverges from the germline segment, which might be a read error. The chain joins TRBV6-2 or TRBV6-3 to TRBJ2-4, with 7 bases fitting TRBD2. Matching the DNA end better, TRBJ2-7 makes the J call doubtful. The length of the CDR3 is 17 residues. CDR1 is MNHEY and CDR2 is SVGEGT in the germline V gene. The CDR3 loop is CASNYMAYPGGTYEQYF. DNA for the CDR3: TGTGCCAGCAATTACATGGCGTACCCGGGGGGTACCTACGAGCAGTACTTC.

In its sample, this clonotype was seen a few times. The chain links TRBV5-1 to TRBJ2-5; D call uncertain. Germline CDR1 and CDR2: SGHRS and YFSETQ. V shed 2 bases and J shed 4 bases, with 6 bases lying between them. The CDR3 covers 12 residues. CDR3 coding DNA: TGCGCCAGCAGCTTTATTGGAGAGACCCAGTACTTC. Translated: CASSFIGETQYF.

This rearrangement joins TRBV4-2 to TRBJ2-3, with D possibly called TRBD1 or TRBD2 (5 bases each). The V and J ends lost 1 base and 3 bases respectively, with 17 bases between them. Germline CDR1 reads LGHNA; CDR2 reads YNFKEQ. This CDR3 region has 17 residues. This CDR3 reads CASSQVGLGVDTDTQYF. For the CDR3, the DNA is TGTGCCAGCAGCCAAGTGGGCCTGGGGGTGGATACAGATACGCAGTATTTT.

V gene TRBV11-2 combines with J gene TRBJ2-5; D is perhaps TRBD1 (7 bases). The CDR3 covers 15 residues. V was trimmed by 3 bases and J by 4 bases, leaving 15 bases between them. The germline gives CDR1 SGHAT, CDR2 FQNNGV. The CDR3: CASSFPEGAGETQYF. Written as DNA, the CDR3 is TGTGCCAGCAGCTTTCCGGAGGGGGCAGGAGAGACCCAGTACTTC.

There are many counts of this clonotype. J is TRBJ1-4 and V is TRBV6-5; possibly TRBD1 for D (6 bases). Germline CDR1 is MNHEY and CDR2 is SVGAGI. Between the trimmed V and J ends, which lost 2 bases and 8 bases, there was a span of 15 bases. The CDR3 loop spans 15 amino acids. The DNA of the CDR3 is TGTGCCAGCAGTTACGCGACAGGAGTAGAGGAAAAACTGTTTTTT. This sequence encodes CASSYATGVEEKLFF.

CDR3 nucleotide sequence: TGTGCCAGTGCGGACAGGGTAAATTCACCCCTCCACTTT. It codes for CASADRVNSPLHF. The chain uses TRBV27 and TRBJ1-6, with TRBD1 matching over 8 bases. After removal of 9 bases from V and 7 bases from J, the junction contained 5 bases not matched to a gene. In germline, CDR1 is MNHEY, CDR2 SMNVEV (reference sequence). The CDR3 loop spans 13 amino acids.

This clonotype has only a few counts. V usage is TRBV10-3 and J usage is TRBJ2-3; 7 bases align to TRBD1. The ends lost 4 bases at V and 0 bases at J; junction bases unmatched: 7. Germline V CDR1 and CDR2: ENHRY, SYGVKD. The CDR3 consists of 16 residues. CDR3 loop: CAISGGQRDSTDTQYF. CDR3 DNA sequence: TGTGCCATCAGTGGGGGACAGAGGGATAGCACAGATACGCAGTATTTT.

This clonotype was detected only a few times. This sequence joins TRBV4-3 and TRBJ2-1; 8 bases match TRBD2. Trimming took 5 bases from V and 5 from J; bases not matched to a gene: 8. The CDR3 runs 15 residues. Per germline, CDR1 LGHNA and CDR2 YSLEER. CDR3 residues: CASSSSGGWNNEQFF. The CDR3 nucleotides read TGCGCCAGCAGCTCGAGCGGGGGCTGGAACAATGAGCAGTTCTTC.

This clonotype was seen only a few times. The rearrangement uses TRBV7-2 and TRBJ1-2; D unresolved. The CDR3 contains 15 residues. V lost 1 base to trimming and J lost 4 bases, with 13 bases between them. CDR1 is SGHTA and CDR2 is FQGNSA in the germline V gene. This chain's CDR3 is CASSLVERPVYGYTF. The DNA of the CDR3 is TGTGCCAGCAGCTTAGTAGAAAGGCCAGTCTATGGCTACACCTTC.

This clonotype was detected only once. This chain links TRBV12-3 or TRBV12-4 with TRBJ2-3; either TRBD1 or TRBD2 may supply D (6 bases each). The V end was cut by 6 bases, the J end by 7 bases, with 8 bases between. The CDR3 loop spans 11 amino acids. The CDR3 here is CASSGGHTQYF. CDR3 coding DNA: TGTGCCAGCAGCGGGGGCCATACGCAGTATTTT.

Worth noting for this clonotype: Relative to the germline gene, one junction end is altered; a read error may explain this. This chain links TRBV7-2 with TRBJ2-1; 11 bases match TRBD2. Germline V gene sequence: CDR1 SGHTA, CDR2 FQGNSA. This CDR3 has 15 residues. CDR3: CACSLAGGLYNEQFF. The CDR3 coding sequence is TGTGCCTGCAGCCTAGCGGGGGGTCTCTACAATGAGCAGTTCTTC.

The V call is TRBV7-2, the J call TRBJ2-3; tentatively, D is TRBD2 (5 bases). The CDR3 has 13 residues. Germline V lookup: CDR1 SGHTA, CDR2 FQGNSA. With 4 bases removed from V and 6 bases from J, the gap between germline ends came to 11 bases. CDR3 DNA sequence: TGTGCCAGCAGCTCCTGGACTGGTGATACGCAGTATTTT. The encoded protein is CASSSWTGDTQYF.

The CDR3 sequence: CAIRGQGAADTQYF. For the CDR3, the DNA is TGTGCCATCAGGGGACAGGGGGCCGCAGATACGCAGTATTTT. This rearrangement joins TRBV10-3 to TRBJ2-3, with 12 bases fitting TRBD1. The CDR3 consists of 14 residues. Trimming took 6 bases from V and 4 from J; bases not matched to a gene: 2. Germline CDR1 is ENHRY and CDR2 is SYGVKD.

The J gene is TRBJ2-4, the V gene TRBV10-3; D not resolved. V was clipped by 0 bases and J by 4 bases, with 13 bases between them. The CDR3 loop spans 16 amino acids. CDR1 is ENHRY and CDR2 is SYGVKD in the germline V gene. CDR3 sequence (DNA): TGTGCCATCAGTGAGTCCTTCCCAGGAGCGAAAAACATTCAGTACTTC. Its translation is CAISESFPGAKNIQYF.

The V gene is TRBV6-1, the J gene TRBJ2-1; TRBD2 aligns across 9 bases. Germline CDR1 is MNHNS and CDR2 is SASEGT. Trimming took 1 base from V and 5 from J; bases not matched to a gene: 6. The CDR3 consists of 16 residues. CDR3 nucleotides: TGTGCCAGCAGTGAAGGGGGACTAGCAGTGAACAATGAGCAGTTCTTC. The encoded protein is CASSEGGLAVNNEQFF.

The V gene is TRBV20-1, the J gene TRBJ2-4, with 10 positions matching TRBD2. The J call may not be correct, given that the DNA end is closer to TRBJ2-5. Germline CDR1 reads DFQATT; CDR2 reads SNEGSKA (reference sequence). The CDR3 runs to 20 residues. DNA for the CDR3: TGCAGTGCCTCGAATACTCAGACCTCTAGCGGGGGCCCGCCCGAGGAGACCCAGTACTTC. Amino acid sequence: CSASNTQTSSGGPPEETQYF.

The chain combines TRBV4-2 with TRBJ1-5; D might be TRBD1 (5 bases). The V end was cut by 0 bases, the J end by 6 bases, with 6 bases between. This CDR3 is built from 13 residues. From germline, CDR1 is LGHNA and CDR2 YNFKEQ. The CDR3 reads CASSQDGAQPQHF. CDR3 nucleotides: TGTGCCAGCAGCCAAGATGGGGCTCAGCCCCAGCATTTT.

J is TRBJ1-1 and V is TRBV6-2 or TRBV6-3; D is perhaps TRBD1 (5 bases). The CDR3 has 12 residues. Germline assignment: CDR1 MNHEY and CDR2 SVGEGT. V was cut by 2 bases and J by 10 bases, with 11 bases left in between. The CDR3: CASSYAGVGAFF. In DNA form, the CDR3 reads TGTGCCAGCAGTTACGCGGGGGTGGGAGCTTTCTTT.

This clonotype was counted a few times. The rearrangement links TRBV29-1 to TRBJ1-2; the D gene is possibly TRBD1 (5 bases). V gave up 4 bases and J gave up 5 bases, with 20 bases separating them. The CDR3 covers 15 residues. The germline V gene encodes CDR1 SQVTM and CDR2 ANQGSEA. CDR3 DNA: TGCAGCGTTGCGGGGGTGAACGAACTTGTTTATGGCTACACCTTC. This sequence encodes CSVAGVNELVYGYTF.

Only a few counts were recorded for this clonotype. The chain couples TRBV20-1 to TRBJ2-5, with D perhaps TRBD1 (5 bases). The V gene's germline CDR1 is DFQATT and CDR2 SNEGSKA (reference sequence). Trimming stripped 6 bases from V and 2 bases from J, with 13 bases between. The CDR3 runs to 13 residues. The CDR3 DNA is TGCAGTGCATCGCAGGGTGGGCAAGAGACCCAGTACTTC. It is translated as CSASQGGQETQYF.

This chain uses TRBV27 with TRBJ2-3; D is unclear. CDR1 and CDR2 from the germline V gene are MNHEY and SMNVEV (reference sequence). CDR3 length: 17 amino acids. The V end was cut by 2 bases, the J end by 0 bases, with 15 bases between. This CDR3 reads CASSLRPPHASTDTQYF. The CDR3 DNA sequence: TGTGCCAGCAGTTTAAGGCCGCCGCACGCTAGCACAGATACGCAGTATTTT.

Concerning this clonotype: Given a much more abundant clone one base away, this may be a read error. The gene calls are TRBV7-2 and TRBJ2-5; D remains ambiguous. The V gene lost 4 bases and the J gene lost 5 bases, with 11 bases spanning the gap. There are 13 residues in the CDR3. From germline, CDR1 is SGHTA and CDR2 FQGNSA. CDR3 protein: CASSSTAIETQYF. In DNA form, the CDR3 reads TGTGCCAGCAGCTCAACAGCGATCGAGACCCAGTACTTC.

The chain combines TRBV12-3 or TRBV12-4 with TRBJ2-4; no firm D call. The J call may be incorrect, as the DNA end agrees better with TRBJ2-7. The CDR3 is 14 residues long. The chain's CDR3 is CASSLRRFVGEQYF. In DNA form, the CDR3 reads TGTGCCAGCAGTTTAAGACGGTTTGTTGGCGAGCAGTACTTC.

On this clonotype: This clone may be a read error of a much larger clone one base away. DNA for the CDR3: TGTGCCAGCAGCGTTTGGGATACGCAGTATTTT. Amino acid sequence: CASSVWDTQYF. V and J are TRBV9 and TRBJ2-3; no definite D call. Germline V gene lookup returns CDR1 SGDLS and CDR2 YYNGEE. This CDR3 has 11 amino acids. V was pared by 2 bases and J by 6 bases, with 4 bases between.